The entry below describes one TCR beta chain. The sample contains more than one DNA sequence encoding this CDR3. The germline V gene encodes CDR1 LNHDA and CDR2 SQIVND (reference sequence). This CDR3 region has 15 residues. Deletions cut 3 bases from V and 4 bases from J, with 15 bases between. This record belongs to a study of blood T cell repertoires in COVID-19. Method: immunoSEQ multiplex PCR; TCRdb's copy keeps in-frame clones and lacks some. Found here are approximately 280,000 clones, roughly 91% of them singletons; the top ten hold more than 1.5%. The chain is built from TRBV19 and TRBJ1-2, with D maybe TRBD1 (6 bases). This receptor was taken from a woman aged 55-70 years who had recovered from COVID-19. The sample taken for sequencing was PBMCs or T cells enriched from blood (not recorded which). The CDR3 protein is CASSISPGQIYGYTF. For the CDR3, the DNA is TGTGCCAGTAGTATTAGTCCCGGACAGATCTATGGCTACACCTTC.